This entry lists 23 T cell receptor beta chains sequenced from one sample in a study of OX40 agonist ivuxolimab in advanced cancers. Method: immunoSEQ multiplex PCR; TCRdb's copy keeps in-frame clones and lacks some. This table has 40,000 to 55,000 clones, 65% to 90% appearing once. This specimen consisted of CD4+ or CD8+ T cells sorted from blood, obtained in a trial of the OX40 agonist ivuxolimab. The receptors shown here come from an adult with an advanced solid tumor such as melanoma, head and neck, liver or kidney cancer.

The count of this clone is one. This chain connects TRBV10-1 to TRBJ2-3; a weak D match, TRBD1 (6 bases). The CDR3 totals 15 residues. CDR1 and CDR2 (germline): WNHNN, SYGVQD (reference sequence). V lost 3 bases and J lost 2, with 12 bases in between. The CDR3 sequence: CASSDPGQLTDTQYF. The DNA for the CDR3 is TGCGCCAGCAGTGACCCCGGACAGCTCACAGATACGCAGTATTTT.

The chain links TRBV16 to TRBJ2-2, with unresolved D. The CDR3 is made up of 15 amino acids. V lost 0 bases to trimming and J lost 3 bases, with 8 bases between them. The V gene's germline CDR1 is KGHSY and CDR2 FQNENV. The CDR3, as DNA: TGTGCCAGCAGCCAATCCCCAGCCGACACCGGGGAGCTGTTTTTT. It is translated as CASSQSPADTGELFF.

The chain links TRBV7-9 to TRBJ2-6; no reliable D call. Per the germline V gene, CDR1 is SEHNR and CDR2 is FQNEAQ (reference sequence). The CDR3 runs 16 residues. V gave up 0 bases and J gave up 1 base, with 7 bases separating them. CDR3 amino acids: CASSLAMSSGANVLTF. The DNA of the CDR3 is TGTGCCAGCAGCTTAGCGATGAGTTCTGGGGCCAACGTCCTGACTTTC.

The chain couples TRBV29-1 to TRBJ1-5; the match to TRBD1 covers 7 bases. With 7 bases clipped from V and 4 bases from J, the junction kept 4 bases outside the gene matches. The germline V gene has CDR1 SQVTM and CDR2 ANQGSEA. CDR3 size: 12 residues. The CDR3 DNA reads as TGCAGCGCATTACAGGGGAATCAGCCCCAGCATTTT. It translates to CSALQGNQPQHF.

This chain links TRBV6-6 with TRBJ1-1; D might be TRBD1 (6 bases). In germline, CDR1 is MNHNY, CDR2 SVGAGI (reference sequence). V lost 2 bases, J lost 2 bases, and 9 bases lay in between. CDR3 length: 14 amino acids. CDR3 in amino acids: CASSYRGGNTEAFF. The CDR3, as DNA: TGTGCCAGCAGTTACAGGGGGGGTAACACTGAAGCTTTCTTT.

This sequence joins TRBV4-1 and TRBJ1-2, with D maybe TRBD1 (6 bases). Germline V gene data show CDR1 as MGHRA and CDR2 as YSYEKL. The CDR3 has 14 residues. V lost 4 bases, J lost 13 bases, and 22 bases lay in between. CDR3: CASSRGVGDSRGTF. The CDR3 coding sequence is TGCGCCAGCAGCCGTGGGGTTGGGGACTCCAGGGGCACCTTC.

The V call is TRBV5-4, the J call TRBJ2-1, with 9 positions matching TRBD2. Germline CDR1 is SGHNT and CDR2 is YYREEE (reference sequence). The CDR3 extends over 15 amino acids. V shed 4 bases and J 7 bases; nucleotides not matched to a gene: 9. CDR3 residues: CASSPGLAFTNEQFF. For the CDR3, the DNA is TGTGCCAGCAGCCCGGGACTAGCCTTTACGAATGAGCAGTTCTTC.

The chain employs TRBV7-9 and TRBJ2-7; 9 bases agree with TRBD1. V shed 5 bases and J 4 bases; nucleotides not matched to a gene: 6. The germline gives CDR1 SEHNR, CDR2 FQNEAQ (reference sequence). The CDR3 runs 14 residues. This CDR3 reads CASSQGQGYYEQYF. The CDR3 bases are TGTGCCAGCAGCCAGGGACAGGGTTATTACGAGCAGTACTTC.

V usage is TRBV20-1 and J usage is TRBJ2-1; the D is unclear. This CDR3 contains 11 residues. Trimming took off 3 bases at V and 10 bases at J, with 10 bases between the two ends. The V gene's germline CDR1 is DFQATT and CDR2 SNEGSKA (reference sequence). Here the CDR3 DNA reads TGCAGTGCTAGGGGCCAAACCGAGCAGTTCTTC. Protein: CSARGQTEQFF.

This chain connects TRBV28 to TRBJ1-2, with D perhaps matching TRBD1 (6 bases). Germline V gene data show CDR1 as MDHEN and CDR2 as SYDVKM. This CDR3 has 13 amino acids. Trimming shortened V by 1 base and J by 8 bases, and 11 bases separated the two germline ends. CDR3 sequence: CASSLLGGAGYTF. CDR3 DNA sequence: TGTGCCAGCAGTTTATTGGGGGGCGCGGGCTACACCTTC.

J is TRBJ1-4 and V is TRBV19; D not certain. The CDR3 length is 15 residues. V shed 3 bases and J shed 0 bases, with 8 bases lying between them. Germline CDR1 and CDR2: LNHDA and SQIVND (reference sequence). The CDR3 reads CASSIMTPTNEKLFF. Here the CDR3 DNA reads TGTGCCAGTAGTATCATGACTCCAACTAATGAAAAACTGTTTTTT.

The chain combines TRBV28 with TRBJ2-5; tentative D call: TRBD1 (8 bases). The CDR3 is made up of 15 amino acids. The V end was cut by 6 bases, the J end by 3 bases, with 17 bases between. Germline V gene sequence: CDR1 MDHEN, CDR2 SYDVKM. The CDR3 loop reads CASSPSQGGKETQYF. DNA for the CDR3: TGTGCCAGCAGCCCCTCACAGGGGGGGAAAGAGACCCAGTACTTC.

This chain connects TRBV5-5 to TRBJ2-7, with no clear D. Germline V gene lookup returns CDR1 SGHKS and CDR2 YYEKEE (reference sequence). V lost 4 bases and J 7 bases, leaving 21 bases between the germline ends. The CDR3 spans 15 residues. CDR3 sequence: CASSPAPTSEREQYF. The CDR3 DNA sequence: TGTGCCAGCAGCCCAGCTCCAACATCGGAAAGGGAGCAGTACTTC.

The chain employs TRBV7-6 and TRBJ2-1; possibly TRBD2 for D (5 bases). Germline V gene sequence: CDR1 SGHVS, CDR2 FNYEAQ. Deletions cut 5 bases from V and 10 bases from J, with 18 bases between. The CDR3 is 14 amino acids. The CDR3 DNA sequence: TGTGCCAGCAGCCTGGAGTTACGGGGTGGGGAGCAGTTCTTC. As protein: CASSLELRGGEQFF.

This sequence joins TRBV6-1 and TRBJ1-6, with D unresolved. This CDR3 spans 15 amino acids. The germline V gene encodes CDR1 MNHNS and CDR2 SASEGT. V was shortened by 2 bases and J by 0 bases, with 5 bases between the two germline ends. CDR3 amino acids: CASSERGSYNSPLHF. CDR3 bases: TGTGCCAGCAGTGAACGGGGCTCCTATAATTCACCCCTCCACTTT.

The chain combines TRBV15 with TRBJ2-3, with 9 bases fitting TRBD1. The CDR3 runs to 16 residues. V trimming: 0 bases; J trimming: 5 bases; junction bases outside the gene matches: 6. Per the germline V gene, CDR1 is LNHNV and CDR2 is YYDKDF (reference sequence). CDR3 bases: TGTGCCACCAGCAGAGAAAGACAGGGGGGTTTAGATACGCAGTATTTT. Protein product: CATSRERQGGLDTQYF.

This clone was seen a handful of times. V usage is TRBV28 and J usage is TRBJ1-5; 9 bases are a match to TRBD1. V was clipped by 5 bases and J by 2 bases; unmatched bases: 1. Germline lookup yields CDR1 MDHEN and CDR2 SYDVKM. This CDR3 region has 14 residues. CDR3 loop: CASSRTGGNQPQHF. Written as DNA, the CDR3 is TGTGCCAGCAGTCGGACAGGGGGCAATCAGCCCCAGCATTTT.

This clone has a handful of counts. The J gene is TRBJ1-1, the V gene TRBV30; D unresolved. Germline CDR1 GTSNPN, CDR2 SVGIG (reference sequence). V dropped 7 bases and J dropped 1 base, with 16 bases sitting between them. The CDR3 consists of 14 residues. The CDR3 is CASTSWQRNTEAFF. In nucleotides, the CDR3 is TGTGCCTCTACCTCTTGGCAGAGGAACACTGAAGCTTTCTTT.

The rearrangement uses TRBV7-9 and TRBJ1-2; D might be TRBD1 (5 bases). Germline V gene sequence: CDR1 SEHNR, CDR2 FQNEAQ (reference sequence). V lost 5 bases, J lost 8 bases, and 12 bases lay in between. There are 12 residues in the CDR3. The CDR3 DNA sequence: TGTGCCAGCAGCACTCAGGGAAACGGCTACACCTTC. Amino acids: CASSTQGNGYTF.

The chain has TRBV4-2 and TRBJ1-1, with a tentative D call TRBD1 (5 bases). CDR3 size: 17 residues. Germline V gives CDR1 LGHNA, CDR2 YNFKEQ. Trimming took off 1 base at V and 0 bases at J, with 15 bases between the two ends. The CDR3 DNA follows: TGTGCCAGCAGCCAAGTCAGGGACGGCCGAATGAACACTGAAGCTTTCTTT. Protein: CASSQVRDGRMNTEAFF.

Here the CDR3 reads CASSQDRGQETQYF. The CDR3 coding sequence is TGTGCCAGCAGTCAAGACAGGGGACAAGAGACCCAGTACTTC. The V and J genes are TRBV6-6 and TRBJ2-5; 8 nucleotides line up with TRBD1. The germline gives CDR1 MNHNY, CDR2 SVGAGI (reference sequence). The CDR3 runs to 14 residues. With V trimmed by 5 bases and J by 2 bases, 4 bases remained unmatched.

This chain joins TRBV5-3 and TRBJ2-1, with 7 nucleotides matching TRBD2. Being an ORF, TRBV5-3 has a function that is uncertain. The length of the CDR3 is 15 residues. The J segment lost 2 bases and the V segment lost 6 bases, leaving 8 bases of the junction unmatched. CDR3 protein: CARKVGGRTYNEQFF. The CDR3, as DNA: TGTGCCAGAAAGGTGGGAGGGCGGACCTACAATGAGCAGTTCTTC.

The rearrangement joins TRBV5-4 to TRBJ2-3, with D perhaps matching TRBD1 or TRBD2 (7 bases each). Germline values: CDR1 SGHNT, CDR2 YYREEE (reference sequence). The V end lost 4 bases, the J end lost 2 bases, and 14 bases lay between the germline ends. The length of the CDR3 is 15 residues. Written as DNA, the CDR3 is TGTGCCAGCAGCAGAGCGGGACAGCCCACAGATACGCAGTATTTT. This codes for CASSRAGQPTDTQYF.